The present T cell receptor (beta chain) was sequenced within a study of blood T cell repertoires in COVID-19. Study at large: The study drew acute and convalescent COVID-19 samples from the United States, Italy and Spain.

Trimming shortened V by 7 bases and J by 1 base, and 14 bases separated the two germline ends. Looked up from germline, CDR1 is MNHEY and CDR2 is SVGAGI. The CDR3 contains 14 residues. Per the original methods: Reference gene primer amplification in the assay estimated nucleated cell counts. Method: immunoSEQ multiplex PCR; TCRdb's copy keeps in-frame clones and lacks some. Clone size and V and J calls were adopted from that table, with D and trimming inferred from the DNA. Among some 300,000 clones, approximately 89% were seen once, and the ten largest hold 6.9%. Sequencing was carried out using peripheral blood. This chain uses TRBV6-5 with TRBJ2-7, with TRBD2 as a possible D gene (5 bases). The source is a woman aged 25-40 years who had recovered from COVID-19. The CDR3, as DNA: TGTGCCAGCACGGCCCGCGGAGGATCCTACGAGCAGTACTTC. The encoded protein is CASTARGGSYEQYF.